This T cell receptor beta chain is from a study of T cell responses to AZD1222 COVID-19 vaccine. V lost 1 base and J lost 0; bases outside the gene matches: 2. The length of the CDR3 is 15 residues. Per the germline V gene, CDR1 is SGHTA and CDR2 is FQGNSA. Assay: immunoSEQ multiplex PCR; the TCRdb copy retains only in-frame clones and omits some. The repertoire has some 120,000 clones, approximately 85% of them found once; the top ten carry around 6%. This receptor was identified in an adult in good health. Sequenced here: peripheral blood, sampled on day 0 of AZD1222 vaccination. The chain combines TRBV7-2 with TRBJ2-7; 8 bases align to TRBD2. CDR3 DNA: TGTGCCAGCAGCTTAGGACTAGCGTACTCCTACGAGCAGTACTTC. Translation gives CASSLGLAYSYEQYF.